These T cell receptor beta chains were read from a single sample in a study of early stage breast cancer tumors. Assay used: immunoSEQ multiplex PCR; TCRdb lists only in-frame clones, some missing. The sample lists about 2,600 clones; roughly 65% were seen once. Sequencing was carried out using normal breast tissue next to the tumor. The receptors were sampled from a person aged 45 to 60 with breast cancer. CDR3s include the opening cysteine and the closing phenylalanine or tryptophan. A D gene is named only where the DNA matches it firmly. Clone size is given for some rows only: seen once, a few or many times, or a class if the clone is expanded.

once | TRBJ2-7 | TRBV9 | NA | CASSVVSFGLPYEQYF | TGTGCCAGCAGCGTAGTCAGTTTTGGACTACCCTACGAGCAGTACTTC
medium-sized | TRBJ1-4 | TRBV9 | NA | CASSGGGGGEKLFF | TGTGCCAGCAGCGGGGGAGGAGGTGGTGAAAAACTGTTTTTT
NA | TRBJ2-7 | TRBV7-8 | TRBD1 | CASSITTGGMEYEQYF | TGTGCCAGCAGCATAACGACAGGGGGCATGGAGTACGAGCAGTACTTC
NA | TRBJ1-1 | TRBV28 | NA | CASSPGGNTEAFF | TGTGCCAGCAGTCCGGGGGGAAACACTGAAGCTTTCTTT
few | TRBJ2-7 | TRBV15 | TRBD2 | CATSSDLTSQTYEQYF | TGTGCCACCAGCAGCGATTTGACTAGCCAAACCTACGAGCAGTACTTC
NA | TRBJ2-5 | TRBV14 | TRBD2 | CASSQDSRTSGFQETQYF | TGTGCCAGCAGCCAAGATTCGAGGACTAGCGGGTTCCAAGAGACCCAGTACTTC
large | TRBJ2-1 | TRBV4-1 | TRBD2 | CASIDLGRGGYEQFF | TGCGCCAGCATCGACCTGGGGCGGGGGGGGTATGAGCAGTTCTTC
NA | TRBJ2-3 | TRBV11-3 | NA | CASSLLSTDTQYF | TGTGCCAGCAGCTTACTTAGCACAGATACGCAGTATTTT
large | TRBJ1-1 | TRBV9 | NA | CASSVDLGPTEAFF | TGTGCCAGCAGCGTCGACTTAGGACCCACTGAAGCTTTCTTT
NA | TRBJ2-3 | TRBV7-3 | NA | CASSLLGPTDTQYF | TGTGCCAGCAGCTTATTGGGACCCACAGATACGCAGTATTTT
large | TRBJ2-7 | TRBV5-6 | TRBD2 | CASSFGSGRGLYEQYF | TGTGCCAGCAGCTTTGGTAGCGGGAGGGGGTTGTACGAGCAGTACTTC
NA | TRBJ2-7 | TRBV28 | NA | CASSPGRGWNEQYF | TGTGCCAGCAGCCCGGGCAGGGGATGGAACGAGCAGTACTTC
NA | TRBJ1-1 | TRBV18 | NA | CASSPNGNTEAFF | TGTGCCAGCTCACCCAATGGGAACACTGAAGCTTTCTTT
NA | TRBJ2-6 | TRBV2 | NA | CASSERQGANVLTF | TGTGCCAGCAGTGAAAGGCAGGGGGCCAACGTCCTGACTTTC
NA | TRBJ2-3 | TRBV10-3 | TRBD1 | CAIRPGQDTDTQYF | TGTGCCATCCGTCCGGGACAGGACACAGATACGCAGTATTTT
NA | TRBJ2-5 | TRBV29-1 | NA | CSVEDLAMAQYF | TGCAGCGTTGAAGATCTTGCGATGGCCCAGTACTTC